Below are 24 T cell receptor beta chains sequenced from a single sample in a study of T-cell reconstitution after alpha-beta-depleted transplantation in children. The library targeted TCRbeta and was prepared with unique molecular identifiers. TCRdb reprocessed the PCR reads with MiXCR, giving one entry per CDR3 protein. The sample has approximately 590,000 distinct CDR3 sequences; more than 9% are singletons. The input for sequencing was PBMCs from the stem cell graft donor, taken from the stem cell graft. These receptor sequences come from a human donor who donated a stem cell graft to a child with acute myeloid leukemia.

This clonotype was picked up a small number of times. The CDR3 reads CASSIPPGPGLGYGYTF. Written as DNA, the CDR3 is TGTGCCAGTAGTATCCCTCCGGGCCCAGGGTTGGGCTATGGCTACACCTTC. The chain couples TRBV19 to TRBJ1-2, with D perhaps TRBD1 (5 bases). V lost 3 bases and J lost 4, with 21 bases in between. CDR1 is LNHDA and CDR2 is SQIVND in the germline V gene (reference sequence). The CDR3 length is 17 residues.

The chain employs TRBV9 and TRBJ1-1, with D possibly TRBD1 on 5 matching bases. There are 16 residues in the CDR3. V gave up 0 bases and J gave up 5 bases, with 17 bases separating them. CDR1 and CDR2 from the germline V gene are SGDLS and YYNGEE. The CDR3 sequence: CASSVDLGQGGTEAFF. The DNA of the CDR3 is TGTGCCAGCAGCGTAGATTTAGGGCAGGGCGGGACTGAAGCTTTCTTT.

The chain has TRBV19 and TRBJ1-2, with D unclear. The CDR3 covers 16 residues. Trimming removed 3 bases at V and 3 bases at J, with 17 bases between. Germline V CDR1 and CDR2: LNHDA, SQIVND (reference sequence). Here the CDR3 reads CASSMRGGREHYGYTF. The CDR3 DNA is TGTGCCAGTAGTATGAGAGGAGGAAGGGAGCACTATGGCTACACCTTC.

Turning to this clonotype: A much larger clone is a single base away; this may be a read error. V gene TRBV20-1 combines with J gene TRBJ2-7; D may be TRBD2 (5 bases). The assigned J gene may be wrong: the sequence end matches TRBJ2-1 better. This CDR3 is built from 14 residues. Germline CDR1 DFQATT, CDR2 SNEGSKA (reference sequence). The CDR3 bases are TGCAGTTCCTGGGCTAGCTCGTCATCCTACGAGCAGTTCTTC. Amino acids: CSSWASSSSYEQFF.

This clonotype was counted only a few times. The rearrangement uses TRBV30 and TRBJ1-2; D uncertain. The V end lost 2 bases, the J end lost 8 bases, and 27 bases lay between the germline ends. The CDR3 runs to 17 residues. The germline V gene has CDR1 GTSNPN and CDR2 SVGIG (reference sequence). CDR3 loop: CAWSPPGPGWGRDGYTF. Written as DNA, the CDR3 is TGTGCCTGGAGTCCCCCGGGCCCCGGGTGGGGTCGAGACGGCTACACCTTC. The whole variable domain, filled in from reference TRBV30 and TRBJ1-2, reads SQTIHQWPATLVQPVGSPLSLECTVEGTSNPNLYWYRQAAGRGLQLLFYSVGIGQISSEVPQNLSASRPQDRQFILSSKKLLLSDSGFYLCAWSPPGPGWGRDGYTFGSGTRLTVV.

At least ten counts were recorded for this clonotype. As DNA, the CDR3 is TGTGCCAGCAGCCCACCGGGACTAGCGTCGGAGACCCAGTACTTC. It translates to CASSPPGLASETQYF. The J gene is TRBJ2-5, the V gene TRBV3-1; TRBD2 matches at 10 bases. V was clipped by 4 bases and J by 5 bases; unmatched bases: 7. The CDR3 runs to 15 residues. Germline CDR1 and CDR2: LGHDT and YNNKEL (reference sequence).

This clonotype was observed at least ten times. The CDR3 sequence is CASSQDQKLARDTQYF. CDR3 DNA sequence: TGTGCCAGCAGCCAAGATCAGAAGCTAGCGCGGGATACGCAGTATTTT. This sequence joins TRBV3-1 and TRBJ2-3, with a possible D match to TRBD2 (6 bases). The length of the CDR3 is 16 residues. CDR1 is LGHDT and CDR2 is YNNKEL in the germline V gene (reference sequence). Trimming pared 0 bases from V and 6 bases from J, leaving 16 bases between.

This clonotype has more than one count but fewer than ten. Mismatch with germline at one junction end may stem from a read error. J is TRBJ2-1 and V is TRBV7-7; TRBD2 matches 13 bases. Germline V gives CDR1 SSHAT, CDR2 FNYEAQ (reference sequence). The CDR3 totals 15 residues. This CDR3 reads CASSIGLAGDNEQFF. CDR3 nucleotides: TGTGCTAGCAGCATTGGACTAGCGGGAGACAATGAGCAGTTCTTC.

The rearrangement links TRBV10-3 to TRBJ1-1; 10 nucleotides agree with TRBD1. Germline V gene lookup returns CDR1 ENHRY and CDR2 SYGVKD. There are 16 residues in the CDR3. Unmatched junction bases numbered 15, after V lost 4 bases and J lost 10 bases. As DNA, the CDR3 is TGTGCCATCAGTGGAAGGGGGACAGGGGTCCCCGAAATAGCTTTCTTT. It specifies CAISGRGTGVPEIAFF.

This clonotype was detected many times. The chain joins TRBV20-1 to TRBJ1-1; D gene uncertain. The ends were cut back, 4 bases at V and 0 bases at J, with 9 bases in the middle. Germline V lookup: CDR1 DFQATT, CDR2 SNEGSKA (reference sequence). The CDR3 consists of 13 residues. CDR3 bases: TGCAGTGCTAAGGGCCAAATGAACACTGAAGCTTTCTTT. This sequence encodes CSAKGQMNTEAFF.

V gene TRBV6-5 combines with J gene TRBJ1-5; 8 bases agree with TRBD1. The V gene end was trimmed by 0 bases and the J gene end by 6 bases; junction bases not matched to a gene: 10. The CDR3 loop spans 17 amino acids. The germline V gene has CDR1 MNHEY and CDR2 SVGAGI. Here the CDR3 DNA reads TGTGCCAGCAGTTACTCGATACGGGACAGGTTATCTCAGCCCCAGCATTTT. Translating it yields CASSYSIRDRLSQPQHF.

The chain links TRBV27 to TRBJ1-3; possibly TRBD1 for D (5 bases). CDR3 length: 17 residues. The germline V and J ends were trimmed by 8 bases and 4 bases, with 24 bases remaining between them. Germline V gene data show CDR1 as MNHEY and CDR2 as SMNVEV (reference sequence). For the CDR3, the DNA is TGTGCCAGCGGGCCCGTACCCTGGGGGTCCCCAGGAAACACCATATATTTT. As protein: CASGPVPWGSPGNTIYF.

This clonotype has a handful of counts. This rearrangement joins TRBV11-2 to TRBJ1-2; 8 bases line up with TRBD1. The germline V gene encodes CDR1 SGHAT and CDR2 FQNNGV. Losses at the gene ends were 2 bases for V and 4 bases for J; bases not matched to a gene: 6. The CDR3 is 15 residues long. The DNA for the CDR3 is TGTGCCAGCAGCTTACCGACAGGGGTGGGCTATGGCTACACCTTC. Protein: CASSLPTGVGYGYTF.

This clonotype has a handful of counts. The CDR3 DNA sequence: TGTGCCAGCAGCGTAGCTATGCGGGGAGGAGAGGAGACCCAGTACTTC. As protein: CASSVAMRGGEETQYF. The V and J genes are TRBV9 and TRBJ2-5, with D possibly TRBD2 on 6 matching bases. The CDR3 sequence is 16 residues long. CDR1 SGDLS and CDR2 YYNGEE come from the germline V gene. V lost 0 bases to trimming and J lost 5 bases, with 17 bases between them.

This clonotype has ten or more counts. This chain links TRBV10-3 with TRBJ2-6, with D perhaps matching TRBD1 (6 bases). Per germline, CDR1 ENHRY and CDR2 SYGVKD. With 7 bases removed from V and 4 bases from J, the gap between germline ends came to 20 bases. The CDR3 is 17 residues long. The CDR3: CAIMGATPEYGANVLTF. The CDR3 DNA is TGTGCCATCATGGGGGCTACCCCGGAGTACGGGGCCAACGTCCTGACTTTC.

This clonotype has ten or more counts. The rearrangement links TRBV10-3 to TRBJ2-5, with D maybe TRBD1 (7 bases). The germline V gene encodes CDR1 ENHRY and CDR2 SYGVKD. This CDR3 comprises 14 residues. V gave up 6 bases and J gave up 4 bases, with 15 bases separating them. The CDR3 nucleotides are TGTGCCATCAGGGATACAGGGGAGGTAGAGACCCAGTACTTC. This translates into CAIRDTGEVETQYF.

This clonotype came up many times. This rearrangement joins TRBV5-5 to TRBJ1-2; D perhaps matches TRBD1 (5 bases). CDR1 and CDR2 (germline): SGHKS, YYEKEE (reference sequence). V was cut by 2 bases and J by 3 bases, with 14 bases left in between. This CDR3 comprises 15 residues. The CDR3 nucleotides read TGTGCCAGCAGCTTCTCGGGGGGTCGAGACTATGGCTACACCTTC. Encoded protein: CASSFSGGRDYGYTF.

This rearrangement joins TRBV27 to TRBJ2-5; 8 nucleotides align to TRBD2. Germline assignment: CDR1 MNHEY and CDR2 SMNVEV (reference sequence). Trimming took 7 bases from V and 2 from J; bases not matched to a gene: 9. This CDR3 has 15 amino acids. DNA of the CDR3: TGTGCCAGCAACCCTCTCGCGGGAGGTCAAGAGACCCAGTACTTC. Protein: CASNPLAGGQETQYF.

The rearrangement uses TRBV20-1 and TRBJ2-7, with D unclear. CDR3 length: 11 amino acids. V was clipped by 1 base and J by 5 bases, with 6 bases between them. CDR1 and CDR2 (germline): DFQATT, SNEGSKA (reference sequence). The CDR3 region is CSARVLNEQYF. The CDR3, as DNA: TGCAGTGCTAGAGTGCTAAACGAGCAGTACTTC.

In this sample, this clonotype turned up a few times. The chain joins TRBV29-1 to TRBJ1-1; D unclear. V lost 4 bases and J lost 1, with 4 bases in between. Germline CDR1 and CDR2: SQVTM and ANQGSEA. This CDR3 region has 11 residues. CDR3 region: CSVAENTEAFF. The CDR3, as DNA: TGCAGCGTTGCAGAGAACACTGAAGCTTTCTTT.

The rearrangement uses TRBV7-2 and TRBJ1-5; D may be TRBD1 (5 bases). The V end lost 0 bases, the J end lost 10 bases, and 10 bases lay between the germline ends. This CDR3 spans 13 amino acids. The germline CDR1 and CDR2 sequences are SGHTA and FQGNSA. CDR3 bases: TGTGCCAGCAGCTTAGCCTCCCAGGGACCCCAGCATTTT. As protein: CASSLASQGPQHF.

The rearrangement links TRBV6-1 to TRBJ2-5; perhaps TRBD1 as D (8 bases). CDR1 MNHNS and CDR2 SASEGT come from the germline V gene. The CDR3 is 14 residues long. Trimming took off 5 bases at V and 2 bases at J, with 12 bases between the two ends. DNA of the CDR3: TGTGCCAGCAGTACAGGGGGGGCACAAGAGACCCAGTACTTC. This translates into CASSTGGAQETQYF.

This clonotype has at least ten counts. The rearrangement links TRBV6-1 to TRBJ2-5; maybe TRBD2 (5 bases). CDR3 size: 15 residues. The V gene lost 6 bases and the J gene lost 5 bases, with 19 bases spanning the gap. Germline assignment: CDR1 MNHNS and CDR2 SASEGT. This CDR3 reads CASSLIAGRGETQYF. The CDR3 bases are TGTGCCAGCAGCCTGATTGCTGGGCGCGGGGAGACCCAGTACTTC.

This clonotype was seen many times. The chain uses TRBV20-1 and TRBJ2-2; 11 nucleotides agree with TRBD2. This CDR3 region has 17 residues. CDR1 and CDR2 (germline): DFQATT, SNEGSKA (reference sequence). Trimming took 5 bases from V and 4 from J; bases not matched to a gene: 12. In DNA, the CDR3 is TGCAGTGCTCGAAACCCCACTAGCGGGAGTGGCACCGGGGAGCTGTTTTTT. This translates into CSARNPTSGSGTGELFF.